This TCR beta chain was found in a study of radiotherapy plus CTLA-4 blockade in lung cancer. Broader study findings: Early blood T cell clone dynamics reportedly forecast response best, with interferon-beta.

Germline assignment: CDR1 SEHNR and CDR2 FQNEAQ (reference sequence). This CDR3 is 17 amino acids long. V was pared by 4 bases and J by 4 bases, with 7 bases of the junction left unmatched. Data came from immunoSEQ multiplex PCR; TCRdb stores just in-frame clones and leaves some out. The sample contains 45,000 or so clones, about three quarters of which appear only once. About this clone: The antigen is not known.

The TCR sequence derives from a human donor with non-small cell lung cancer who had a complete response to radiotherapy plus ipilimumab. The genes are TRBV7-9 and TRBJ2-6, with 10 bases aligning to TRBD1. Specimen: peripheral blood, collected from a patient treated with radiotherapy plus ipilimumab. In DNA form, the CDR3 reads TGTGCCAGCAGCTCCGGGACAGGGGCCAGCGGGGCCAACGTCCTGACTTTC. It codes for CASSSGTGASGANVLTF.